The next 24 T cell receptor beta chains were all read from a single sample in a study of cytomegalovirus exposure and HLA in healthy donors. The PCR made use of 60 Vbeta and 13 Jbeta primers. The protocol was immunoSEQ multiplex PCR, while the TCRdb copy is restricted to in-frame clones and leaves out a portion. The sample lists approximately 100,000 clones, approximately 64% seen once, with roughly 3% in the top ten. The source material was PBMCs. These receptors were collected from a man aged 55-75 years in good health and CMV-seronegative.

This clone has ten or more counts. This chain links TRBV30 with TRBJ1-1; D is uncertain. Germline CDR1 and CDR2: GTSNPN and SVGIG (reference sequence). This CDR3 is built from 13 residues. V was cut by 4 bases and J by 2 bases, with 11 bases left in between. The CDR3 bases are TGTGCCTGGACTTTTAGTAGTAACACTGAAGCTTTCTTT. It encodes CAWTFSSNTEAFF.

This rearrangement joins TRBV25-1 to TRBJ1-1; D perhaps matches TRBD1 (5 bases). There are 13 residues in the CDR3. Trimming took 1 base from V and 8 from J, leaving 11 bases between them. Germline V gene sequence: CDR1 MGHDK, CDR2 SYGVNS. The CDR3 protein is CASSEWAPGEAFF. CDR3 nucleotides: TGTGCCAGCAGTGAATGGGCCCCAGGGGAAGCTTTCTTT.

This clone was counted only a few times. V gene TRBV25-1 combines with J gene TRBJ1-1; D is ambiguous. This CDR3 has 15 residues. V was cut by 1 base and J by 6 bases, with 15 bases left in between. CDR1 is MGHDK and CDR2 is SYGVNS in the germline V gene. As DNA, the CDR3 is TGTGCCAGCAGTGAATTCGAGGGAGGGAGCGCTGAAGCTTTCTTT. Amino acid sequence: CASSEFEGGSAEAFF.

The CDR3: CASSYRVSTEAFF. The CDR3 DNA reads TGTGCCAGCAGCTACAGGGTAAGCACTGAAGCTTTCTTT. The chain links TRBV7-9 to TRBJ1-1, with D perhaps TRBD1 (6 bases). The germline V gene has CDR1 SEHNR and CDR2 FQNEAQ (reference sequence). V dropped 4 bases and J dropped 4 bases, with 10 bases sitting between them. This CDR3 has 13 residues. The whole variable domain, remainder taken from reference TRBV7-9 and TRBJ1-1, is DTGVSQNPRHKITKRGQNVTFRCDPISEHNRLYWYRQTLGQGPEFLTYFQNEAQLEKSRLLSDRFSAERPKGSFSTLEIQRTEQGDSAMYLCASSYRVSTEAFFGQGTRLTVV.

This chain connects TRBV7-9 to TRBJ2-7; D is possibly TRBD1 (5 bases). In germline, CDR1 is SEHNR, CDR2 FQNEAQ (reference sequence). The CDR3 totals 14 residues. V was shortened by 4 bases and J by 4 bases, with 14 bases between the two germline ends. CDR3 bases: TGTGCCAGCAGCTGGGGCAGCAAGATATACGAGCAGTACTTC. Its translation: CASSWGSKIYEQYF.

V and J are TRBV4-2 and TRBJ2-1, with 14 bases aligning to TRBD2. This CDR3 is built from 17 residues. V lost 1 base and J lost 4; bases outside the gene matches: 3. The germline V gene has CDR1 LGHNA and CDR2 YNFKEQ. The CDR3, as DNA: TGTGCCAGCAGCCAAGTTGGGACTAGCGGGAGTTACAATGAGCAGTTCTTC. It translates to CASSQVGTSGSYNEQFF.

The chain joins TRBV7-8 to TRBJ2-3; weak D call: TRBD1 (6 bases). CDR1 and CDR2 from the germline V gene are SGHVS and FQNEAQ. The V and J ends lost 5 bases and 2 bases respectively, with 14 bases between them. This CDR3 is built from 15 residues. CDR3 DNA sequence: TGTGCCAGCAGCGAGACATGGACAGTCACAGATACGCAGTATTTT. This codes for CASSETWTVTDTQYF. Supplemented by reference TRBV7-8 and TRBJ2-3, the full variable domain reads GAGVSQSPRYKVAKRGQDVALRCDPISGHVSLFWYQQALGQGPEFLTYFQNEAQLDKSGLPSDRFFAERPEGSVSTLKIQRTQQEDSAVYLCASSETWTVTDTQYFGPGTRLTVL.

The chain is built from TRBV29-1 and TRBJ2-1; TRBD2 matches at 9 bases. The CDR3 is made up of 16 amino acids. CDR1 SQVTM and CDR2 ANQGSEA come from the germline V gene. With 6 bases clipped from V and 4 bases from J, the junction kept 13 bases outside the gene matches. In nucleotides, the CDR3 is TGCAGCGTGGCGAAGATAGTACTAGCGGGTTACAATGAGCAGTTCTTC. This sequence encodes CSVAKIVLAGYNEQFF.

This chain links TRBV6-5 with TRBJ2-1; TRBD1 might be the D (6 bases). There are 13 residues in the CDR3. The germline V and J ends were trimmed by 2 bases and 13 bases, with 15 bases remaining between them. From germline, CDR1 is MNHEY and CDR2 SVGAGI. The CDR3 DNA reads as TGTGCCAGCAGTTACCCCGGGACATTCGCCCAGTTCTTC. Translated, it gives CASSYPGTFAQFF.

The chain joins TRBV6-1 to TRBJ1-1, with D maybe TRBD1 (6 bases). This CDR3 has 12 residues. Germline V gene data show CDR1 as MNHNS and CDR2 as SASEGT. V shed 2 bases and J shed 10 bases, with 11 bases lying between them. CDR3 residues: CASSEWLQGAFF. CDR3 DNA sequence: TGTGCCAGCAGTGAATGGCTACAGGGAGCTTTCTTT.

The rearrangement links TRBV10-3 to TRBJ2-1, with 14 bases matching TRBD2. The CDR3 runs 16 residues. Germline V gene lookup returns CDR1 ENHRY and CDR2 SYGVKD. With 6 bases clipped from V and 9 bases from J, the junction kept 10 bases outside the gene matches. The CDR3: CAISEGTSGSEAEQFF. The CDR3 DNA reads as TGTGCCATCAGCGAAGGGACTAGCGGGAGTGAGGCTGAGCAGTTCTTC.

In this sample, this clone turned up once. The chain employs TRBV7-9 and TRBJ2-7; 10 positions agree with TRBD1. The CDR3 is 17 amino acids. J gave up 9 bases and V 4 bases, and 18 bases lay outside the gene matches. Germline CDR1 reads SEHNR; CDR2 reads FQNEAQ (reference sequence). The CDR3 region has the DNA TGTGCCAGCAGCTATCCGGGACAGGGGTTCTCGGAGATGTTGCAGTACTTC. The encoded protein is CASSYPGQGFSEMLQYF.

The genes are TRBV9 and TRBJ2-2, with D possibly TRBD2 on 5 matching bases. Trimming removed 5 bases at V and 0 bases at J, with 8 bases between. The germline CDR1 and CDR2 sequences are SGDLS and YYNGEE. The CDR3 is 14 amino acids. Here the CDR3 DNA reads TGTGCCAGCAGTCAGCGGACGAACACCGGGGAGCTGTTTTTT. Protein: CASSQRTNTGELFF.

The chain couples TRBV6-6 to TRBJ2-7, with 10 bases fitting TRBD1. With V trimmed by 0 bases and J by 6 bases, 8 bases remained unmatched. The CDR3 spans 16 residues. Per the germline V gene, CDR1 is MNHNY and CDR2 is SVGAGI (reference sequence). The CDR3 DNA reads TGTGCCAGCAGTTACTCATCGGGGACAGGGGATATCGAGCAGTACTTC. It specifies CASSYSSGTGDIEQYF.

The chain employs TRBV25-1 and TRBJ1-1; 8 positions match TRBD1. The CDR3 has 14 amino acids. J gave up 6 bases and V 6 bases, and 9 bases lay outside the gene matches. The V gene's germline CDR1 is MGHDK and CDR2 SYGVNS. CDR3 in amino acids: CASRATGGGSEAFF. CDR3 bases: TGTGCCAGCAGGGCCACAGGGGGAGGGTCTGAAGCTTTCTTT.

CDR3 DNA: TGTGCCACTATGGGCACGATGGGACAGGGTAATGGCTACACCTTC. It is translated as CATMGTMGQGNGYTF. V is TRBV27 and J is TRBJ1-2; 9 nucleotides agree with TRBD1. The germline gives CDR1 MNHEY, CDR2 SMNVEV (reference sequence). V gave up 10 bases and J gave up 6 bases; unmatched junction bases: 15. This CDR3 spans 15 amino acids.

The rearrangement uses TRBV19 and TRBJ1-1; weak D call: TRBD1 (5 bases). V lost 4 bases and J 4 bases, leaving 10 bases between the germline ends. Germline assignment: CDR1 LNHDA and CDR2 SQIVND (reference sequence). This CDR3 region has 13 residues. The CDR3 spells CASSTGRITEAFF. CDR3 bases: TGTGCCAGTAGTACAGGGAGGATCACTGAAGCTTTCTTT.

The rearrangement uses TRBV4-1 and TRBJ2-7, with 10 bases matching TRBD1. V lost 6 bases to trimming and J lost 2 bases; unmatched junction nucleotides: 13. Germline CDR1 MGHRA, CDR2 YSYEKL. The CDR3 spans 17 residues. CDR3 bases: TGCGCCAGCAGAGCCTTCCTTTTCGGGACAGGGGCCTACGAGCAGTACTTC. Its translation: CASRAFLFGTGAYEQYF.

The rearrangement uses TRBV30 and TRBJ1-1, with 7 nucleotides matching TRBD1. Trimming cost V 5 bases and J 3 bases; bases outside gene matches: 15. CDR1 and CDR2 from the germline V gene are GTSNPN and SVGIG (reference sequence). The CDR3 covers 16 residues. The CDR3 loop reads CAWAKPWGQGDTEAFF. The CDR3 DNA reads TGTGCCTGGGCCAAACCGTGGGGGCAGGGGGACACTGAAGCTTTCTTT.

The genes are TRBV5-1 and TRBJ1-3; 7 nucleotides align to TRBD1. CDR1 and CDR2 (germline): SGHRS, YFSETQ. J gave up 10 bases and V 2 bases, and 6 bases lay outside the gene matches. There are 13 residues in the CDR3. The DNA of the CDR3 is TGCGCCAGCAGCTTAGGGACAGAGTCTACCATATATTTT. Translated: CASSLGTESTIYF.

This rearrangement joins TRBV5-1 to TRBJ1-4, with 7 bases fitting TRBD1. V dropped 3 bases and J dropped 8; count of bases not matched to a gene: 7. The CDR3 extends over 14 amino acids. CDR1 and CDR2 from the germline V gene are SGHRS and YFSETQ. The CDR3 here is CASSSTGLGEKLFF. CDR3 DNA: TGCGCCAGCAGCTCGACAGGGTTGGGGGAAAAACTGTTTTTT.

The rearrangement joins TRBV5-1 to TRBJ2-5; TRBD2 matches 8 bases. The CDR3 has 16 amino acids. Losses at the gene ends were 7 bases for V and 1 base for J; bases not matched to a gene: 12. Germline CDR1 reads SGHRS; CDR2 reads YFSETQ. The CDR3 spells CASEAPSGRVQETQYF. In nucleotides, the CDR3 is TGCGCCAGCGAGGCCCCCAGCGGGAGAGTCCAAGAGACCCAGTACTTC. Using reference TRBV5-1 and TRBJ2-5 for the parts outside the CDR3, the full variable domain is KAGVTQTPRYLIKTRGQQVTLSCSPISGHRSVSWYQQTPGQGLQFLFEYFSETQRNKGNFPGRFSGRQFSNSRSEMNVSTLELGDSALYLCASEAPSGRVQETQYFGPGTRLLVL.

The V and J genes are TRBV19 and TRBJ1-1; possibly TRBD1 for D (5 bases). Per germline, CDR1 LNHDA and CDR2 SQIVND (reference sequence). V lost 5 bases to trimming and J lost 5 bases, with 21 bases between them. This CDR3 comprises 16 residues. The CDR3 coding sequence is TGTGCCAGTAGTCCGGCAGGGATGATAGTAGGGACTGAAGCTTTCTTT. Amino acids: CASSPAGMIVGTEAFF.

This sequence joins TRBV5-1 and TRBJ1-1; TRBD1 aligns across 8 bases. The V segment lost 0 bases and the J segment 4 bases; nucleotides outside the gene matches: 5. Germline CDR1 reads SGHRS; CDR2 reads YFSETQ. The length of the CDR3 is 15 residues. CDR3 coding DNA: TGCGCCAGCAGCTTGGCGACAGGGGTTGGCACTGAAGCTTTCTTT. It specifies CASSLATGVGTEAFF.